Below, 20 T cell receptor beta chains from the same sample are listed, as sequenced in a study of blood T cell repertoires in COVID-19. Measured with immunoSEQ multiplex PCR; TCRdb has only the in-frame clones, and not every one. The sample has 100,000 to 120,000 clones, roughly 80% seen once. Sequenced sample: peripheral blood. These receptors all stem from a woman in her 70s with acute or convalescent COVID-19.

DNA for the CDR3: TGTGCCAGCAGCCAAAGGACAGGGTTCGGTAATTCACCCCTCCACTTT. Its protein product is CASSQRTGFGNSPLHF. The V call is TRBV13, the J call TRBJ1-6; 8 nucleotides align to TRBD1. Germline CDR1 reads PRHDT; CDR2 reads FYEKMQ (reference sequence). J lost 6 bases, V lost 5 bases, and 9 bases had no gene match. This CDR3 has 16 residues.

The V call is TRBV6-1, the J call TRBJ2-6, with a tentative D call TRBD1 (6 bases). The CDR3 runs 16 residues. The germline CDR1 and CDR2 sequences are MNHNS and SASEGT. The V gene lost 4 bases and the J gene lost 4 bases, with 14 bases spanning the gap. This CDR3 reads CASSGNLGAGANVLTF. Written as DNA, the CDR3 is TGTGCCAGCAGTGGGAACTTGGGGGCAGGGGCCAACGTCCTGACTTTC.

The chain links TRBV30 to TRBJ2-2; TRBD1 aligns across 7 bases. CDR1 and CDR2 from the germline V gene are GTSNPN and SVGIG (reference sequence). This CDR3 has 15 amino acids. J lost 1 base, V lost 3 bases, and 5 bases had no gene match. CDR3: CAWRPGQRNTGELFF. The CDR3 DNA follows: TGTGCCTGGAGGCCGGGACAGCGGAACACCGGGGAGCTGTTTTTT.

The rearrangement links TRBV4-1 to TRBJ2-1; 8 bases fit TRBD1. Germline values: CDR1 MGHRA, CDR2 YSYEKL. V dropped 1 base and J dropped 15; count of bases not matched to a gene: 8. The CDR3 covers 13 residues. The CDR3 is CASSQGTGLMRFF. CDR3 DNA: TGCGCCAGCAGCCAAGGGACAGGGCTAATGCGGTTCTTC.

The chain links TRBV18 to TRBJ1-4; TRBD1 matches 7 bases. CDR1 and CDR2 (germline): KGHSH, LQKENI. CDR3 length: 16 amino acids. V lost 2 bases, J lost 4 bases, and 7 bases stayed unmatched. The CDR3 loop is CASSPTGQRDNEKLFF. For the CDR3, the DNA is TGTGCCAGCTCACCAACGGGACAGAGAGATAATGAAAAACTGTTTTTT.

The chain joins TRBV9 to TRBJ1-4, with 9 bases that match TRBD1. Germline CDR1 SGDLS, CDR2 YYNGEE. The CDR3 runs 17 residues. The ends lost 0 bases at V and 2 bases at J; junction bases unmatched: 5. CDR3 residues: CASSVGDRVGTNEKLFF. Written as DNA, the CDR3 is TGTGCCAGCAGCGTAGGGGACAGGGTCGGGACTAATGAAAAACTGTTTTTT.

This clone has a single count. The J gene is TRBJ2-5, the V gene TRBV10-2; no reliable D call. The V gene's germline CDR1 is WSHSY and CDR2 SAAADI. There are 11 residues in the CDR3. V lost 2 bases to trimming and J lost 5 bases, with 3 bases between them. CDR3: CASSELETQYF. CDR3 DNA: TGCGCCAGCAGTGAGCTGGAGACCCAGTACTTC.

The chain employs TRBV6-5 and TRBJ2-1; 7 nucleotides match TRBD2. Germline V gives CDR1 MNHEY, CDR2 SVGAGI. The CDR3 sequence is 16 residues long. The trim removed 0 bases at V and 10 bases at J, leaving 12 bases unmatched. The CDR3 DNA follows: TGTGCCAGCAGTTACTCTCGGGCCGCGGGAGTTGGCGAGCAGTTCTTC. This codes for CASSYSRAAGVGEQFF.

This chain links TRBV28 with TRBJ1-4; D is possibly TRBD1 (5 bases). The CDR3 length is 15 residues. Germline lookup yields CDR1 MDHEN and CDR2 SYDVKM. Trimming removed 4 bases at V and 5 bases at J, with 14 bases between. CDR3 DNA: TGTGCCAGCAGTTCGCTGGCGGGGCCGAATGAAAAACTGTTTTTT. Protein product: CASSSLAGPNEKLFF.

The CDR3 region has the DNA TGTGCCACCAGTGACTACGGGAGGGGTTATGGCTACACCTTC. It encodes CATSDYGRGYGYTF. J is TRBJ1-2 and V is TRBV24-1, with D tentatively TRBD1 (5 bases). V was pared by 4 bases and J by 5 bases, with 13 bases between. Germline V gene sequence: CDR1 KGHDR, CDR2 SFDVKD. The CDR3 extends over 14 amino acids.

The V call is TRBV6-1, the J call TRBJ1-2; weak D call: TRBD1 (5 bases). The ends were cut back, 0 bases at V and 4 bases at J, with 18 bases in the middle. The CDR3 extends over 17 amino acids. Germline assignment: CDR1 MNHNS and CDR2 SASEGT. The DNA of the CDR3 is TGTGCCAGCAGTGAAGCCCTCGGACGGGGACTGGGCTATGGCTACACCTTC. Protein sequence: CASSEALGRGLGYGYTF.

This clone appeared many times. The chain links TRBV6-5 to TRBJ2-7, with 12 bases identical to TRBD1. Germline V CDR1 and CDR2: MNHEY, SVGAGI. The CDR3 is 14 residues long. With V trimmed by 10 bases and J by 6 bases, 10 bases remained unmatched. CDR3 sequence (DNA): TGTGCCACCGGGACAGGGGGCGCGGCAAGCGAGCAGTACTTC. Translation gives CATGTGGAASEQYF.

The chain links TRBV14 to TRBJ2-7, with a weak D call TRBD2 (6 bases). Trimming took 3 bases from V and 3 from J, leaving 6 bases between them. The CDR3 sequence is 12 residues long. Germline CDR1 SGHDN, CDR2 FVKESK. The CDR3 sequence is CASSHGGYEQYF. In DNA, the CDR3 is TGTGCCAGCAGCCACGGGGGCTACGAGCAGTACTTC.

The chain couples TRBV5-1 to TRBJ2-1; 11 nucleotides line up with TRBD2. The V and J ends lost 5 bases and 8 bases, in that order; junction bases with no gene match: 9. Germline V gene lookup returns CDR1 SGHRS and CDR2 YFSETQ. The CDR3 contains 15 residues. The CDR3 loop reads CASRYLAGGGDEQFF. CDR3 coding DNA: TGCGCCAGCAGGTACCTAGCGGGGGGTGGCGATGAGCAGTTCTTC.

This clone was observed once. The CDR3 loop is CASSAFRGGLTDTQYF. The CDR3 DNA reads TGTGCCAGCAGCGCCTTCCGCGGGGGCCTCACAGATACGCAGTATTTT. The rearrangement joins TRBV11-2 to TRBJ2-3, with D possibly matching TRBD2 (7 bases). The germline V gene has CDR1 SGHAT and CDR2 FQNNGV. The CDR3 has 16 amino acids. The V end was cut by 5 bases, the J end by 2 bases, with 17 bases between.

This clone was detected a few times. This chain links TRBV12-5 with TRBJ2-7, with TRBD2 identical over 11 bases. CDR1 LGHNT and CDR2 FRNRAP come from the germline V gene. V shed 1 base and J 3 bases; nucleotides not matched to a gene: 5. CDR3 length: 16 amino acids. CDR3 sequence: CASGLGLTSGVYEQYF. The CDR3 DNA follows: TGTGCTAGTGGTTTGGGATTGACTAGCGGGGTCTACGAGCAGTACTTC.

This sequence joins TRBV25-1 and TRBJ2-7, with 7 bases fitting TRBD1. The CDR3 has 12 amino acids. Germline loops: CDR1 MGHDK, CDR2 SYGVNS. V lost 8 bases, J lost 8 bases, and 9 bases stayed unmatched. The CDR3 is CASYAQQGKQYF. The DNA for the CDR3 is TGTGCCAGCTACGCCCAACAGGGGAAGCAGTACTTC.

This clone was observed a few times. This chain uses TRBV4-1 with TRBJ1-5; 7 bases agree with TRBD1. Germline trimming cut 4 bases from V and 0 bases from J; bases unmatched to any gene: 9. The germline V gene encodes CDR1 MGHRA and CDR2 YSYEKL. CDR3 length: 17 residues. The CDR3 nucleotides are TGCGCCAGCAGCCCACCCGGGACAGAGTATAGCAATCAGCCCCAGCATTTT. Protein: CASSPPGTEYSNQPQHF.

This clone was observed once. The rearrangement links TRBV19 to TRBJ1-4; 9 bases line up with TRBD1. V was clipped by 7 bases and J by 7 bases; unmatched bases: 10. CDR3 length: 15 residues. CDR1 and CDR2 (germline): LNHDA, SQIVND (reference sequence). As DNA, the CDR3 is TGTGCCAGTACCCCGCGACAGGGGGAGGGTGAAAAACTGTTTTTT. Translation gives CASTPRQGEGEKLFF.

This clone has just a few counts. The V gene is TRBV7-6, the J gene TRBJ2-7, with 7 bases identical to TRBD1. There are 14 residues in the CDR3. After removal of 5 bases from V and 5 bases from J, the junction contained 9 bases not matched to a gene. CDR1 and CDR2 (germline): SGHVS, FNYEAQ. The CDR3 region is CASSPGQIGDEQYF. In DNA form, the CDR3 reads TGTGCCAGCAGCCCGGGACAGATTGGAGACGAGCAGTACTTC.